This is a list of T cell receptor beta chains from one sample in a study of OX40 agonist ivuxolimab in advanced cancers. This table comes from immunoSEQ multiplex PCR, and its TCRdb copy is limited to in-frame clones, with some not included. The table has 30,000 to 35,000 clones, roughly 87% seen once. The material was CD4+ or CD8+ T cells sorted from blood, obtained in a trial of the OX40 agonist ivuxolimab. The receptor set was obtained from an adult with an advanced solid tumor such as melanoma, head and neck, liver or kidney cancer. Both conserved end residues are part of each CDR3. D genes are given only for firm matches. A clone size is listed for some rows: how often the clone was seen (once, few, many), or a class if it is expanded.

clone_size,d_call,v_call,j_call,cdr3_aa,cdr3_nt
NA,TRBD1,TRBV9,TRBJ1-1,CASKVGTGEGEAFF,TGTGCCAGCAAGGTGGGGACAGGGGAGGGTGAAGCTTTCTTT
NA,NA,TRBV7-2,TRBJ1-1,CASRLGGATEAFF,TGTGCCAGCAGGCTGGGCGGGGCCACTGAAGCTTTCTTT
NA,NA,TRBV5-1,TRBJ2-1,CASSLGGVEQFF,TGCGCCAGCAGCTTGGGAGGTGTAGAGCAGTTCTTC
NA,NA,TRBV6-5,TRBJ1-2,CASRPLGNYGYTF,TGTGCCAGCAGACCCCTAGGGAACTATGGCTACACCTTC
NA,NA,TRBV7-9,TRBJ1-1,CASSPTGRRNTEAFF,TGTGCCAGCAGCCCAACAGGGAGGAGGAACACTGAAGCTTTCTTT
once,NA,TRBV19,TRBJ1-2,CASRLGGLSYGYTF,TGTGCCAGTAGGCTAGGAGGACTAAGCTATGGCTACACCTTC
NA,NA,TRBV14,TRBJ1-4,CASSQPGWGFEKLFF,TGTGCCAGCAGCCAACCAGGGTGGGGGTTTGAAAAACTGTTTTTT
NA,NA,TRBV19,TRBJ2-7,CASSNSYEQYF,TGTGCCAGTAGTAACTCCTACGAGCAGTACTTC
NA,TRBD2,TRBV5-1,TRBJ2-2,CASSKGLAGPGTGELFF,TGCGCCAGCAGCAAGGGACTAGCGGGCCCGGGAACCGGGGAGCTGTTTTTT
NA,NA,TRBV5-1,TRBJ1-2,CASSLVPQNYGYTF,TGCGCCAGCAGCTTGGTACCACAGAACTATGGCTACACCTTC
NA,NA,TRBV11-1,TRBJ2-1,CASSLTGFANEQFF,TGTGCCAGCAGCTTAACTGGTTTCGCGAATGAGCAGTTCTTC
NA,NA,TRBV7-9,TRBJ1-1,CASSLFGTSEAFF,TGTGCCAGCAGCTTATTTGGGACATCCGAAGCTTTCTTT
few,TRBD1,TRBV7-9,TRBJ1-2,CASSAPGQEDYGYTF,TGTGCCAGCAGCGCCCCGGGACAGGAAGACTATGGCTACACCTTC
NA,NA,TRBV30,TRBJ2-1,CACSHYNEQFF,TGTGCCTGTAGCCACTACAATGAGCAGTTCTTC
NA,NA,TRBV30,TRBJ2-7,CAWSVGNQYTRLF,TGTGCCTGGAGTGTTGGGAATCAATACACACGGCTTTTC
NA,NA,TRBV4-2,TRBJ2-1,CASSLGYGENNEQFF,TGTGCCAGCAGCCTGGGGTATGGGGAGAACAATGAGCAGTTCTTC
NA,NA,TRBV7-7,TRBJ2-5,CASSSIPEGGVETQYF,TGTGCTAGCAGCTCGATTCCTGAGGGAGGAGTGGAGACCCAGTACTTC
NA,NA,TRBV5-1,TRBJ2-2,CASSQGGGAGGRELFF,TGCGCCAGCAGCCAGGGCGGCGGGGCCGGGGGCCGGGAGCTGTTTTTT
NA,NA,TRBV28,TRBJ2-7,CASRTIGGRDSYEQYF,TGTGCCAGCAGGACGATTGGGGGCAGAGACTCCTACGAGCAGTACTTC
NA,NA,TRBV9,TRBJ1-3,CASSVAHSWTSGNTIYF,TGTGCCAGCAGCGTAGCGCACAGTTGGACGTCCGGAAACACCATATATTTT
NA,TRBD2,TRBV9,TRBJ2-7,CASSEAMGLTYEQYF,TGTGCCAGCAGCGAAGCCATGGGACTAACCTACGAGCAGTACTTC
NA,NA,TRBV5-1,TRBJ2-1,CASSFRGWDNEQFF,TGCGCCAGCAGCTTCAGGGGCTGGGACAATGAGCAGTTCTTC
NA,NA,TRBV27,TRBJ2-7,CASSHRPASYEQYF,TGTGCCAGCAGCCACCGCCCGGCCTCCTACGAGCAGTACTTC
NA,NA,TRBV27,TRBJ2-1,CASSSLVGSSYNEQFF,TGTGCCAGCAGTTCCCTTGTCGGAAGCTCCTACAATGAGCAGTTCTTC
medium-sized,NA,TRBV28,TRBJ1-1,CASSYAQSTTTRAMDF,TGTGCCAGCAGTTACGCACAATCTACGACAACCAGGGCCATGGACTTT
NA,NA,TRBV7-9,TRBJ1-1,CASSGNEAFF,TGTGCCAGCAGCGGAAATGAAGCTTTCTTT
NA,NA,TRBV7-2,TRBJ2-4,CASSSGLAKNIQYF,TGTGCCAGCAGCTCAGGACTAGCCAAAAACATTCAGTACTTC
NA,NA,TRBV21-1,TRBJ1-1,CARGPGGGARKNTEAFF,TGTGCCAGGGGTCCGGGCGGGGGCGCGAGAAAGAACACTGAAGCTTTCTTT
NA,NA,TRBV5-4,TRBJ1-2,CASSQDSNYGYTF,TGTGCCAGCAGCCAGGACAGTAACTATGGCTACACCTTC
NA,NA,TRBV6-5,TRBJ2-7,CASSSGRGSAYEQYF,TGTGCCAGCAGTTCCGGGCGCGGGTCCGCCTACGAGCAGTACTTC
few,NA,TRBV28,TRBJ1-1,CATENTEAFF,TGTGCCACGGAGAACACTGAAGCTTTCTTT
NA,TRBD1,TRBV18,TRBJ2-2,CASSRQQGATNTGELFF,TGTGCCAGCTCACGTCAACAGGGGGCTACAAACACCGGGGAGCTGTTTTTT
NA,TRBD1,TRBV6-1,TRBJ1-3,CASIQGAAGNTIYF,TGTGCCAGCATACAGGGGGCGGCCGGAAACACCATATATTTT
NA,NA,TRBV14,TRBJ2-1,CASSQRQTIPYNEQFF,TGTGCCAGCAGCCAAAGACAGACCATCCCCTACAATGAGCAGTTCTTC
NA,TRBD2,TRBV10-3,TRBJ2-7,CAISAAAGGRTYEQYF,TGTGCCATCAGTGCGGCAGCGGGAGGACGCACCTACGAGCAGTACTTC
NA,TRBD1,TRBV27,TRBJ1-5,CASSSVYAQGQRQPQHF,TGTGCCAGCAGTTCGGTATATGCACAGGGGCAGCGTCAGCCCCAGCATTTT
NA,TRBD1,TRBV6-5,TRBJ1-1,CASSSTGVGEAFF,TGTGCCAGCAGTTCGACAGGGGTGGGTGAAGCTTTCTTT
NA,TRBD1,TRBV11-3,TRBJ2-5,CASSSRTGQETQYF,TGTGCCAGCAGCTCCCGGACAGGGCAAGAGACCCAGTACTTC
NA,NA,TRBV11-2,TRBJ2-1,CASSPSPANEQFF,TGTGCCAGCAGCCCCAGCCCCGCAAATGAGCAGTTCTTC
NA,NA,TRBV19,TRBJ1-3,CASSIPGNTIYF,TGTGCCAGTAGTATCCCTGGAAACACCATATATTTT
NA,NA,TRBV7-2,TRBJ1-1,CASSQLVTEAFF,TGTGCCAGCAGCCAACTTGTAACTGAAGCTTTCTTT
NA,NA,TRBV29-1,TRBJ1-1,CSVEDPRGFSTEAFF,TGCAGCGTTGAAGATCCCAGGGGTTTTTCAACTGAAGCTTTCTTT
NA,NA,TRBV5-1,TRBJ2-3,CASSLLGDTQYF,TGCGCCAGCAGCCTCCTCGGGGATACGCAGTATTTT
NA,NA,TRBV28,TRBJ1-2,CASRPNYGYTF,TGTGCCTCTCGTCCGAACTATGGCTACACCTTC
NA,TRBD1,TRBV28,TRBJ1-1,CASSLNNWDRDAEAFF,TGTGCCAGCAGTTTAAATAATTGGGACAGGGATGCTGAAGCTTTCTTT
once,TRBD2,TRBV5-4,TRBJ2-3,CASSPPSAGGPRDTQYF,TGTGCCAGCAGCCCTCCCTCCGCGGGAGGGCCCCGGGATACGCAGTATTTT
NA,NA,TRBV11-2,TRBJ2-7,CASSLQGGGYEQYF,TGTGCCAGCAGCTTACAGGGAGGCGGCTACGAGCAGTACTTC
NA,NA,TRBV28,TRBJ1-5,CASSFRPGNQPQHF,TGTGCCAGCAGTTTCAGGCCAGGGAATCAGCCCCAGCATTTT
NA,TRBD2,TRBV18,TRBJ2-7,CASSPLLAGGRLYEQYF,TGTGCCAGCTCACCCCTACTAGCGGGAGGACGGCTCTACGAGCAGTACTTC
NA,NA,TRBV6-1,TRBJ1-5,CASTGRGADQPQHF,TGTGCCAGCACGGGTAGGGGGGCGGATCAGCCCCAGCATTTT
once,NA,TRBV4-1,TRBJ2-5,CASSQESASETQYF,TGCGCCAGCAGCCAAGAATCGGCATCGGAGACCCAGTACTTC
few,NA,TRBV10-3,TRBJ1-1,CASGPMNTEAFF,TGTGCCTCCGGACCGATGAACACTGAAGCTTTCTTT
NA,TRBD2,TRBV11-3,TRBJ2-1,CASSLDASGSLYNEQFF,TGTGCCAGCAGCTTAGATGCTAGCGGGAGCCTTTACAATGAGCAGTTCTTC
NA,NA,TRBV27,TRBJ2-7,CASSLSGVHGGEQYF,TGTGCCAGCAGTTTATCCGGGGTTCATGGGGGCGAGCAGTACTTC